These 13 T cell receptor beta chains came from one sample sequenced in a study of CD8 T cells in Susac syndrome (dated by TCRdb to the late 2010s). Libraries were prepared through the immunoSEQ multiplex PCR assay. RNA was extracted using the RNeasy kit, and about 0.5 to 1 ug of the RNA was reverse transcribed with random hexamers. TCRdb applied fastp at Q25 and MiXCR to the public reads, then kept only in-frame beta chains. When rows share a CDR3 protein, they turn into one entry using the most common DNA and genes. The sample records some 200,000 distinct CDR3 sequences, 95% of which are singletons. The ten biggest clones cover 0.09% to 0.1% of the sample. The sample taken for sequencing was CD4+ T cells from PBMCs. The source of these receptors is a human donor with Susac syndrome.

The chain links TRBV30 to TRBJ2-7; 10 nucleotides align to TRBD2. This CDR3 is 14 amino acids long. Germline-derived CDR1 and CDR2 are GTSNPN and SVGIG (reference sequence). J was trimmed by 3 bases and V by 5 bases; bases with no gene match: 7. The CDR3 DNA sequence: TGTGCCTGGGCTCTCGGGACTAGCGTCTACGAGCAGTACTTC. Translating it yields CAWALGTSVYEQYF.

Here the CDR3 reads CASSILAGNYGYTF. For the CDR3, the DNA is TGTGCCAGTAGTATTCTGGCCGGCAACTATGGCTACACCTTC. V usage is TRBV19 and J usage is TRBJ1-2; D is undetermined. Trimming removed 3 bases at V and 2 bases at J, with 10 bases between. CDR1 and CDR2 (germline): LNHDA, SQIVND (reference sequence). This CDR3 contains 14 residues.

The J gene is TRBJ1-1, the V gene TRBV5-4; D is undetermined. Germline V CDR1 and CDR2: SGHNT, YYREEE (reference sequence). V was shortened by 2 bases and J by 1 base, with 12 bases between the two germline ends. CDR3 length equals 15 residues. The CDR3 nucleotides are TGTGCCAGCAGCTTTTCCGGGTTTACGAACACTGAAGCTTTCTTT. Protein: CASSFSGFTNTEAFF.

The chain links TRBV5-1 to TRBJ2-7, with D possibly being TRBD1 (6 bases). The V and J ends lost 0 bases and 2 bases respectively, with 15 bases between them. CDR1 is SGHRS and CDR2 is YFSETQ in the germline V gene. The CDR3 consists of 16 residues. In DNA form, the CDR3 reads TGCGCCAGCAGCTTGGTCCCGGGACAAGTGGCCTACGAGCAGTACTTC. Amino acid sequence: CASSLVPGQVAYEQYF.

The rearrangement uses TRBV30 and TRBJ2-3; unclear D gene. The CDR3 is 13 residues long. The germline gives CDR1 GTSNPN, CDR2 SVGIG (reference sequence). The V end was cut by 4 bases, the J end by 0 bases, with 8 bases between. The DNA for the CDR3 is TGTGCCTGGAATATCATGAGCACAGATACGCAGTATTTT. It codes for CAWNIMSTDTQYF. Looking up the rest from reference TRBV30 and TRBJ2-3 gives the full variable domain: SQTIHQWPATLVQPVGSPLSLECTVEGTSNPNLYWYRQAAGRGLQLLFYSVGIGQISSEVPQNLSASRPQDRQFILSSKKLLLSDSGFYLCAWNIMSTDTQYFGPGTRLTVL.

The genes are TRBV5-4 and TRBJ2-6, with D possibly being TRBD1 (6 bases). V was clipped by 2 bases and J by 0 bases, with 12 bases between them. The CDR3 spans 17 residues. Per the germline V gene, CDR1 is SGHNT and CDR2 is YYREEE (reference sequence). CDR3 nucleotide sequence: TGTGCCAGCAGCTTAGGGGGACACTTCTCTGGGGCCAACGTCCTGACTTTC. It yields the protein CASSLGGHFSGANVLTF.

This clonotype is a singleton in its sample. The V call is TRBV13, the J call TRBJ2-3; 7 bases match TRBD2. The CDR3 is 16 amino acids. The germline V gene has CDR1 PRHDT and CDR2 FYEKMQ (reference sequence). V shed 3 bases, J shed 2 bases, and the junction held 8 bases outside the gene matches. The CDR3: CASSFSSGPYTDTQYF. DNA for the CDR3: TGTGCCAGCAGCTTCTCTAGCGGCCCCTACACAGATACGCAGTATTTT.

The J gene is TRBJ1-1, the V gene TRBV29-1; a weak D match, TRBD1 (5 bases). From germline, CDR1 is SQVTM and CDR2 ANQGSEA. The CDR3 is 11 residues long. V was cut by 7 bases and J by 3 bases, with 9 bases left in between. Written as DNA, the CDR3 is TGCAGCGCGGGGGAGGACACTGAAGCTTTCTTT. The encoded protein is CSAGEDTEAFF.

The CDR3 nucleotides read TGCAGCGTCTCGTGGGACAGGGGATCACCCCTCCACTTT. It translates to CSVSWDRGSPLHF. V is TRBV29-1 and J is TRBJ1-6, with 10 bases matching TRBD1. The CDR3 length is 13 residues. Germline values: CDR1 SQVTM, CDR2 ANQGSEA. The V and J ends lost 6 bases and 10 bases, in that order; junction bases with no gene match: 6.

CDR3 region: CASSVVLAGLNEQFF. The CDR3 DNA is TGTGCCAGCAGCGTAGTACTAGCGGGGCTTAATGAGCAGTTCTTC. This sequence joins TRBV9 and TRBJ2-1; 10 bases fit TRBD2. Germline V CDR1 and CDR2: SGDLS, YYNGEE. This CDR3 is 15 amino acids long. Germline trimming cut 0 bases from V and 7 bases from J; bases unmatched to any gene: 4.

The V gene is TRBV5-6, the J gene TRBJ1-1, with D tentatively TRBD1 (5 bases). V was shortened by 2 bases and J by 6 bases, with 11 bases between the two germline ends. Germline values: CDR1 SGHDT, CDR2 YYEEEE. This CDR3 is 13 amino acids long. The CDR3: CASSFGGSAEAFF. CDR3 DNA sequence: TGTGCCAGCAGCTTCGGGGGGTCCGCTGAAGCTTTCTTT.

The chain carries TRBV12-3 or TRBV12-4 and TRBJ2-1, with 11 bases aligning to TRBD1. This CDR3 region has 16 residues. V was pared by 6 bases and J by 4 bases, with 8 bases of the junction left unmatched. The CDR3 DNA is TGTGCCAGCAGGGAAAGACGGGACAGGGGGTACAATGAGCAGTTCTTC. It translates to CASRERRDRGYNEQFF.

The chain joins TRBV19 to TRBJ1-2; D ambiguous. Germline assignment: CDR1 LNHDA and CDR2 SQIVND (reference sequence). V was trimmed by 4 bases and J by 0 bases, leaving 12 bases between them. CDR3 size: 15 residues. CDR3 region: CASSKDRESNYGYTF. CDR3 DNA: TGTGCCAGTAGTAAGGACCGGGAATCTAACTATGGCTACACCTTC.